These 5 T cell receptor beta chains came from one sample sequenced in a study of blood T cell repertoires in COVID-19. Sequencing used immunoSEQ multiplex PCR; TCRdb keeps in-frame clones, though not all of them. The sample lists 72,000 or so clones, roughly 80% seen once, with roughly 18% in the top ten. The sequencing input was peripheral blood. Receptors were obtained from a man between 65 and 85 years old who had recovered from COVID-19.

The sample holds one count of this clone. The genes are TRBV28 and TRBJ1-1; 8 bases align to TRBD1. CDR1 is MDHEN and CDR2 is SYDVKM in the germline V gene. V was pared by 7 bases and J by 8 bases, with 3 bases of the junction left unmatched. The CDR3 extends over 11 amino acids. CDR3 nucleotide sequence: TGTGCCAGCAACCGACAGGGGGAAGCTTTCTTT. This gives the protein CASNRQGEAFF. The variable domain in full, with the rest retrieved from reference TRBV28 and TRBJ1-1, is DVKVTQSSRYLVKRTGEKVFLECVQDMDHENMFWYRQDPGLGLRLIYFSYDVKMKEKGDIPEGYSVSREKKERFSLILESASTNQTSMYLCASNRQGEAFFGQGTRLTVV.

The rearrangement joins TRBV10-2 to TRBJ1-1; TRBD1 aligns across 9 bases. This CDR3 is 14 amino acids long. The germline CDR1 and CDR2 sequences are WSHSY and SAAADI. V shed 6 bases and J 6 bases; nucleotides not matched to a gene: 8. The DNA of the CDR3 is TGCGCCAGCAGGAGACAGGGGGAAGTGGCTGAAGCTTTCTTT. As protein: CASRRQGEVAEAFF.

The chain links TRBV30 to TRBJ1-1; tentative D call: TRBD1 (5 bases). The CDR3 covers 13 residues. CDR1 GTSNPN and CDR2 SVGIG come from the germline V gene (reference sequence). V was pared by 1 base and J by 10 bases, with 16 bases between. CDR3 protein: CAWSDSVGAVAFF. As DNA, the CDR3 is TGTGCCTGGAGTGATTCGGTAGGGGCGGTAGCTTTCTTT.

The CDR3 protein is CASSLWLETDTQYF. CDR3 nucleotide sequence: TGTGCCAGCAGTTTATGGCTAGAAACAGATACGCAGTATTTT. This chain links TRBV27 with TRBJ2-3; D ambiguous. The CDR3 spans 14 residues. Germline values: CDR1 MNHEY, CDR2 SMNVEV (reference sequence). V was pared by 1 base and J by 3 bases, with 8 bases between.

The V and J genes are TRBV28 and TRBJ1-4, with D maybe TRBD1 (5 bases). Trimming removed 5 bases from V and 0 bases from J, with 10 bases in between. This CDR3 is 15 amino acids long. The V gene's germline CDR1 is MDHEN and CDR2 SYDVKM. The CDR3 reads CASSASGATNEKLFF. CDR3 in DNA: TGTGCCAGCAGTGCCTCGGGGGCAACTAATGAAAAACTGTTTTTT.